This passage covers 9 T cell receptor beta chains from one sample sequenced in a study of blood T cell repertoires in COVID-19. TCRdb's copy holds only in-frame clones and misses some; the assay was immunoSEQ multiplex PCR. Of fewer than 350,000 clones in the sample, about 90% are singletons; the top ten hold about 0.94%. Input material: PBMCs or T cells enriched from blood (not recorded which). The receptor set was obtained from a young woman who had been exposed to COVID-19.

This chain uses TRBV7-8 with TRBJ1-3; tentative D call: TRBD1 (6 bases). Germline loops: CDR1 SGHVS, CDR2 FQNEAQ. The CDR3 is 16 residues long. V was clipped by 5 bases and J by 0 bases, with 14 bases between them. The CDR3 DNA reads as TGTGCCAGCAGCACCCGGACAGCAAACTCTGGAAACACCATATATTTT. This codes for CASSTRTANSGNTIYF.

The J gene is TRBJ2-7, the V gene TRBV29-1; the D gene is possibly TRBD2 (6 bases). V was shortened by 7 bases and J by 2 bases, with 18 bases between the two germline ends. CDR1 is SQVTM, CDR2 ANQGSEA, per germline. The CDR3 covers 14 residues. The CDR3 DNA is TGCAGCGGCGTTGGGGGAGGAGGAGCCTACGAGCAGTACTTC. This sequence encodes CSGVGGGGAYEQYF.

DNA of the CDR3: TGCGCCAGCAGCGCCAACAGGGGTTACTCCTACGAGCAGTACTTC. Encoded protein: CASSANRGYSYEQYF. V is TRBV5-1 and J is TRBJ2-7; 7 bases agree with TRBD1. Germline trimming cut 4 bases from V and 0 bases from J; bases unmatched to any gene: 7. The CDR3 loop spans 15 amino acids. The germline CDR1 and CDR2 sequences are SGHRS and YFSETQ.

As regards this clone: A junction end diverges from the germline sequence, so it may reflect a read error. The rearrangement links TRBV6-4 to TRBJ2-7; 7 nucleotides match TRBD2. Germline V lookup: CDR1 MRHNA, CDR2 SNTAGT. CDR3 length: 15 amino acids. DNA of the CDR3: TGTGCCAGCAGTGACTCAGGACTAGTCTCCGACGAGCAGTACTTC. This encodes CASSDSGLVSDEQYF.

This sequence joins TRBV7-6 and TRBJ2-7, with 9 positions matching TRBD2. The CDR3 is made up of 16 amino acids. Germline V lookup: CDR1 SGHVS, CDR2 FNYEAQ. J gave up 5 bases and V 0 bases, and 8 bases lay outside the gene matches. The CDR3 nucleotides read TGTGCCAGCAGCTTAGCGGGGATAGCGGGAGTCGACGAGCAGTACTTC. It encodes CASSLAGIAGVDEQYF.

The chain uses TRBV5-1 and TRBJ2-2, with 12 bases fitting TRBD2. This CDR3 region has 17 residues. The germline V gene has CDR1 SGHRS and CDR2 YFSETQ. J was trimmed by 4 bases and V by 0 bases; bases with no gene match: 4. The CDR3, as DNA: TGCGCCAGCAGCTTGGAGGAGGGACTAGCGGGCACCGGGGAGCTGTTTTTT. The encoded protein is CASSLEEGLAGTGELFF.

This chain joins TRBV10-3 and TRBJ1-1; weak D call: TRBD1 (6 bases). V shed 0 bases and J shed 5 bases, with 16 bases lying between them. The CDR3 is 16 residues long. The germline V gene has CDR1 ENHRY and CDR2 SYGVKD. The CDR3 nucleotides are TGTGCCATCAGTGAGTCCTCGGGCCAGGGGCGGACTGAAGCTTTCTTT. Its protein product is CAISESSGQGRTEAFF.

This chain connects TRBV10-3 to TRBJ1-2, with 7 nucleotides matching TRBD1. Germline CDR1 reads ENHRY; CDR2 reads SYGVKD. V lost 6 bases and J lost 0; bases outside the gene matches: 4. This CDR3 region has 14 residues. Here the CDR3 DNA reads TGTGCCATCAGCGTGACAGGGCCTAACTATGGCTACACCTTC. It encodes CAISVTGPNYGYTF.

This chain joins TRBV28 and TRBJ2-1, with D possibly matching TRBD1 (5 bases). V lost 5 bases to trimming and J lost 2 bases, with 22 bases between them. This CDR3 has 18 residues. Germline CDR1 and CDR2: MDHEN and SYDVKM. CDR3 amino acids: CASSPQGSQGFPYNEQFF. CDR3 DNA sequence: TGTGCCAGCAGTCCTCAAGGGTCTCAGGGTTTCCCCTACAATGAGCAGTTCTTC.